This T cell receptor beta chain was sequenced in a study of early T cells in non-severe SARS-CoV-2 infection. Study context: Unsorted whole-blood RNA was sequenced in bulk, leaving chains unpaired. The study's findings and limits: VDJdb-based matching was biased toward anti-spike CD8 responses and missed private and CD4 specificities.

This clonotype was observed a handful of times. Its target is unknown. Researchers attached unique molecular identifiers to individual cDNA molecules. TCRdb reprocessed the 5' RACE reads via MiXCR and lists one record per CDR3 protein. This sample has more than 80,000 distinct CDR3 sequences, with approximately 15% found just once. The CDR3 is made up of 17 amino acids. Germline V gene lookup returns CDR1 SGDLS and CDR2 YYNGEE. The ends lost 4 bases at V and 4 bases at J; junction bases unmatched: 12. The specimen was whole blood. J is TRBJ2-2 and V is TRBV9; TRBD2 agrees at 8 bases. The TCR originated in an adult who was a healthcare worker with PCR-confirmed SARS-CoV-2 infection or an uninfected control (not recorded which). DNA for the CDR3: TGTGCCAGCAGCTTAGCCGGGACTAGTTCCTCCACCGGGGAGCTGTTTTTT. Encoded protein: CASSLAGTSSSTGELFF.